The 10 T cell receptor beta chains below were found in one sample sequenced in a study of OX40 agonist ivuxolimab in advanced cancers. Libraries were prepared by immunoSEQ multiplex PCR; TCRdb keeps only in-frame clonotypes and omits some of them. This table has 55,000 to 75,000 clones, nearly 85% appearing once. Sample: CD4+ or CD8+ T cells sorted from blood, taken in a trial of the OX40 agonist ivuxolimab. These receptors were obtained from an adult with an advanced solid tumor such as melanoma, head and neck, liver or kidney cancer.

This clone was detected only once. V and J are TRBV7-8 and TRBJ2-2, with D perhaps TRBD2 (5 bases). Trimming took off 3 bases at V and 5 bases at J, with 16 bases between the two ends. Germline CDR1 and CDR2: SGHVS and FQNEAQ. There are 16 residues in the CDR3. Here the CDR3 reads CASSFDNTGGTGELFF. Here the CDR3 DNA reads TGTGCCAGCAGCTTTGACAACACCGGCGGGACCGGGGAGCTGTTTTTT.

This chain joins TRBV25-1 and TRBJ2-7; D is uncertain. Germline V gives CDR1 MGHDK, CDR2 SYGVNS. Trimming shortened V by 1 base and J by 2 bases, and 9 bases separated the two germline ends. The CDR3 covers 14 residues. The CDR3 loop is CASSESRITYEQYV. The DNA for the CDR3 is TGTGCCAGCAGTGAATCCAGAATTACCTACGAGCAGTACGTC.

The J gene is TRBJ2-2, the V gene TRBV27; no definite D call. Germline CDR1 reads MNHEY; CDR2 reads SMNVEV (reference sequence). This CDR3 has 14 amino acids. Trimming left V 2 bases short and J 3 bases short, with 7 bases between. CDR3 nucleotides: TGTGCCAGCAGTTTACTGAGATACACCGGGGAGCTGTTTTTT. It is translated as CASSLLRYTGELFF.

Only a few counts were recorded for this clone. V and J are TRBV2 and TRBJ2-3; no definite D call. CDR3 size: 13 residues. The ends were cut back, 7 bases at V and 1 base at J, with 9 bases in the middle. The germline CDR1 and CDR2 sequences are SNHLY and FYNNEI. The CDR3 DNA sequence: TGTGCCAGCAACGGAGTCGGCACAGATACGCAGTATTTT. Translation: CASNGVGTDTQYF.

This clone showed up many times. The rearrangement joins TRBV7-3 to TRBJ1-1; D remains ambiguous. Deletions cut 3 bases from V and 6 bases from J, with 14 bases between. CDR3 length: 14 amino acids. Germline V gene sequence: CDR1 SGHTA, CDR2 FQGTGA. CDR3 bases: TGTGCCAGCAGCTTGGCCGAGGGTTCATCTGAAGCTTTCTTT. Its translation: CASSLAEGSSEAFF.

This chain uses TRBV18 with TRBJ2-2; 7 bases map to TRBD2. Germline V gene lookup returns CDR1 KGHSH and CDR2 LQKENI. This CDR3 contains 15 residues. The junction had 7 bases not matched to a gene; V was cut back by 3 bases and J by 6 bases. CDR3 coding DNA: TGTGCCAGCTCACCCCAGCGGGACCTCCCCGGGGAGCTGTTTTTT. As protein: CASSPQRDLPGELFF.

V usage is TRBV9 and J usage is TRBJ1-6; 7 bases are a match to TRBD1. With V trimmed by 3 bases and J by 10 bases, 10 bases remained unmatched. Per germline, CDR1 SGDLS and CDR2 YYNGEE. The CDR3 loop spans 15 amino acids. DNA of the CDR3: TGTGCCAGCAGCGCCAGAGGGACAGCCATCTCACCCCTCCACTTT. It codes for CASSARGTAISPLHF.

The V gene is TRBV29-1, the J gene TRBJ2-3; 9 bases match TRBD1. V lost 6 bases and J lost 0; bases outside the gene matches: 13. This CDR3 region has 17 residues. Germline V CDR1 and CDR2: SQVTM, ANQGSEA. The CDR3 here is CSVEDRGGAPSTDTQYF. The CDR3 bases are TGCAGCGTAGAGGACAGGGGTGGCGCCCCTAGCACAGATACGCAGTATTTT.

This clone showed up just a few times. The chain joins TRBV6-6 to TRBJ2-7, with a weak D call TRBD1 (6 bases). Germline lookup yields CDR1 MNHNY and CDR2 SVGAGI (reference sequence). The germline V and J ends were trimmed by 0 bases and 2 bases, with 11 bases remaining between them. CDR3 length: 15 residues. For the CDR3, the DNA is TGTGCCAGCAGTTACTCCATAACAGGGACCTACGAGCAGTACGTC. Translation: CASSYSITGTYEQYV.

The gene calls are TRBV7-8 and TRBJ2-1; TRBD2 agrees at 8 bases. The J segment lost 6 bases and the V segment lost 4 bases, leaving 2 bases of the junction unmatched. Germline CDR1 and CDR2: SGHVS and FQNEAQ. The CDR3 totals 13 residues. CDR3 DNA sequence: TGTGCCAGCAGCTGGACTAGCTTCAATGAGCAGTTCTTC. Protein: CASSWTSFNEQFF.